Below, one T cell receptor (beta chain) is given with its context. Its antigen is not yet known. The sample holds no much larger clone one base away, and base qualities are not on file. These data belong to a study of control samples from healthy donors and cancer patients (dated by TCRdb to about 2020). The CDR3 numbers 13 residues from cysteine through phenylalanine. Only the CDR3 region is kept as DNA, spanning 39 bases read in frame from base 1. Clipping removes 8 bases from V and 4 bases from J, with 5 as the unmatched junction base count. According to the germline V gene, CDR1 reads SNHLY and CDR2 reads FYNNEI. To prepare the library, the immunoSEQ multiplex PCR assay was applied. TCRdb mirrors the immuneACCESS table, restricted to in-frame sequences. Some clones are absent from its copies; in checked studies, under half trace to an unresolved V gene, and the reason for the others is unknown. Counted in this sample were about 190,000 clones; roughly nine tenths of them appeared once. The top ten hold less than 2% of the sample.

This TCR came from a man in his thirties or forties in good health. This chain joins TRBV2 to TRBJ2-1, and TRBD1 matches 7 of the central bases. Material for sequencing was blood. CDR3 loop: CASSGQLYNEQFF. In nucleotide form, the sequence is TGTGCCAGCTCGGGACAGCTTTACAATGAGCAGTTCTTC.